The next 10 T cell receptor beta chains were all read from a single sample in a study of CD8+ T cells in alopecia areata. Extraction and reverse transcription of RNA yielded cDNA as the sequencing template. Produced via immunoSEQ multiplex PCR; TCRdb's table is partial and in-frame only. The sample gives about 150,000 clones, 50% to 60% of which show up once; about 4.4% is in the top ten. What was sequenced was CD4+ T cells sorted from blood. The source is a human donor in good health.

The genes are TRBV5-6 and TRBJ2-2; D is undetermined. V was clipped by 3 bases and J by 6 bases, with 9 bases between them. Germline V gene data show CDR1 as SGHDT and CDR2 as YYEEEE. This CDR3 contains 13 residues. CDR3 region: CASSWSRAGELFF. The CDR3 region has the DNA TGTGCCAGCAGCTGGAGTAGAGCCGGGGAGCTGTTTTTT.

Only one count was recorded for this clone. This chain joins TRBV5-1 and TRBJ1-1; D is ambiguous. The V and J ends lost 3 bases and 1 base respectively, with 25 bases between them. The germline V gene encodes CDR1 SGHRS and CDR2 YFSETQ. The CDR3 is made up of 19 amino acids. The CDR3 sequence: CASSSGNRRVGGQNTEAFF. The CDR3 nucleotides read TGCGCCAGCAGCTCGGGTAACCGTCGAGTAGGAGGGCAGAACACTGAAGCTTTCTTT.

The chain uses TRBV27 and TRBJ2-5; no reliable D call. The ends were cut back, 6 bases at V and 5 bases at J, with 13 bases in the middle. The CDR3 runs to 13 residues. Germline V CDR1 and CDR2: MNHEY, SMNVEV (reference sequence). CDR3 bases: TGTGCCAGCAGCCTATGGCCGGATGAGACCCAGTACTTC. Protein: CASSLWPDETQYF.

This clone was seen a handful of times. The genes are TRBV18 and TRBJ1-2; TRBD1 matches 7 bases. The trim removed 2 bases at V and 0 bases at J, leaving 3 bases unmatched. Germline loops: CDR1 KGHSH, CDR2 LQKENI. This CDR3 contains 15 residues. Here the CDR3 DNA reads TGTGCCAGCTCACCAACGGGACAGCCTAACTATGGCTACACCTTC. It is translated as CASSPTGQPNYGYTF.

This chain joins TRBV15 and TRBJ1-5; D is uncertain. Germline CDR1 reads LNHNV; CDR2 reads YYDKDF (reference sequence). The CDR3 loop spans 14 amino acids. V was pared by 5 bases and J by 4 bases, with 12 bases between. This chain's CDR3 is CATSLPGGNQPQHF. CDR3 nucleotide sequence: TGTGCCACCAGCCTACCGGGAGGGAATCAGCCCCAGCATTTT.

In this sample, this clone turned up a few times. The chain combines TRBV7-2 with TRBJ2-1, with 10 bases that match TRBD2. The CDR3 has 15 amino acids. The germline gives CDR1 SGHTA, CDR2 FQGNSA. V gave up 0 bases and J gave up 6 bases; unmatched junction bases: 2. Here the CDR3 DNA reads TGTGCCAGCAGCTTAGCAGCGGGAGGGTTCAATGAGCAGTTCTTC. Protein sequence: CASSLAAGGFNEQFF.

This chain uses TRBV30 with TRBJ1-5; 7 nucleotides line up with TRBD1. V was clipped by 4 bases and J by 4 bases; unmatched bases: 4. The CDR3 totals 13 residues. Germline loops: CDR1 GTSNPN, CDR2 SVGIG (reference sequence). Written as DNA, the CDR3 is TGTGCCTGGAACAGGGGAGGAAATCAGCCCCAGCATTTT. Encoded protein: CAWNRGGNQPQHF.

There are a few counts of this clone. This chain links TRBV5-6 with TRBJ1-2; 7 bases are a match to TRBD1. The CDR3 is 13 residues long. V lost 4 bases, J lost 9 bases, and 9 bases stayed unmatched. Germline assignment: CDR1 SGHDT and CDR2 YYEEEE. The DNA for the CDR3 is TGTGCCAGCAGCCTCACAGGGGTGAGGAGCTACACCTTC. Protein sequence: CASSLTGVRSYTF.

This clone showed up just once. This rearrangement joins TRBV29-1 to TRBJ2-1, with D unclear. Deletions cut 3 bases from V and 4 bases from J, with 13 bases between. In germline, CDR1 is SQVTM, CDR2 ANQGSEA. This CDR3 comprises 14 residues. The CDR3 reads CSVDGLVGYNEQFF. CDR3 bases: TGCAGCGTTGACGGCCTAGTGGGATACAATGAGCAGTTCTTC.

The chain combines TRBV7-9 with TRBJ2-2, with a weak D call TRBD2 (5 bases). Germline V gives CDR1 SEHNR, CDR2 FQNEAQ (reference sequence). V was pared by 11 bases and J by 3 bases, with 16 bases between. The CDR3 spans 14 residues. Here the CDR3 DNA reads TGTGCCGGGCTTGGCGGGCTTTACACCGGGGAGCTGTTTTTT. Translating it yields CAGLGGLYTGELFF.